This entry describes one T cell receptor beta chain. The entry originates in a study of OX40 agonist ivuxolimab in advanced cancers. Data came from immunoSEQ multiplex PCR; TCRdb stores just in-frame clones and leaves some out. Among about 48,000 clones listed, roughly 90% were seen once. Trimming left V 8 bases short and J 0 bases short, with 11 bases between. The V gene's germline CDR1 is SNHLY and CDR2 FYNNEI. The CDR3 consists of 14 residues. This clonotype was obtained from an adult with an advanced solid tumor such as melanoma, head and neck, liver or kidney cancer. The rearrangement joins TRBV2 to TRBJ2-1; D remains unclear. The material sequenced was CD4+ or CD8+ T cells sorted from blood, taken in a trial of the OX40 agonist ivuxolimab. The CDR3 nucleotides are TGTGCCAGCGAGCCGACGGACTCCTACAATGAGCAGTTCTTC. Its protein is CASEPTDSYNEQFF. The variable domain in full, with the rest retrieved from reference TRBV2 and TRBJ2-1, is EPEVTQTPSHQVTQMGQEVILRCVPISNHLYFYWYRQILGQKVEFLVSFYNNEISEKSEIFDDQFSVERPDGSNFTLKIRSTKLEDSAMYFCASEPTDSYNEQFFGPGTRLTVL.